A single sample is the source of the 32 T cell receptor beta chains below, sequenced in a study of vaccination effects on CD4 cells after COVID-19. These receptors lack a known antigen. Prior to sequencing, the ViraFEST assay stimulated PBMC with viral peptide pools, which expanded the antigen-specific CD4+ T cells. Following 10 days of culture, CD4+ T cells were isolated. As their vaccination, participants received two doses of either BNT162b2 or mRNA-1273. Sequencing was performed with immunoSEQ multiplex PCR; in TCRdb, only in-frame clones are kept and a portion is missing. The repertoire holds some 14,000 clones, with more than 65% as singletons. This material consisted of CD4+ T cells from PBMCs cultured with HCoV-NL63 spike peptides, taken after COVID-19 vaccination. The receptors originated from a human donor who received a COVID-19 vaccine.

In its sample, this clone was seen a few times. The chain's CDR3 is CATSERDQPQHF. The CDR3 region has the DNA TGTGCCACCAGTGAAAGGGATCAGCCCCAGCATTTT. The rearrangement links TRBV24-1 to TRBJ1-5; D is undetermined. The length of the CDR3 is 12 residues. Trimming cost V 4 bases and J 5 bases, with 5 bases left between them. Germline assignment: CDR1 KGHDR and CDR2 SFDVKD.

The chain links TRBV27 to TRBJ1-1; 8 bases agree with TRBD1. This CDR3 region has 14 residues. Trimming at V came to 2 bases and at J to 5 bases, leaving 4 bases not matched to a gene. Germline CDR1 and CDR2: MNHEY and SMNVEV (reference sequence). As DNA, the CDR3 is TGTGCCAGCAGTTTAAGGACAGGGATTACTGAAGCTTTCTTT. Protein product: CASSLRTGITEAFF.

A few counts support this clone. The genes are TRBV7-2 and TRBJ2-6; D uncertain. V shed 7 bases and J shed 4 bases, with 2 bases lying between them. CDR1 is SGHTA and CDR2 is FQGNSA in the germline V gene. CDR3 size: 11 residues. The CDR3 region is CASTGANVLTF. The CDR3 region has the DNA TGTGCCAGCACCGGGGCCAACGTCCTGACTTTC.

In this sample, this clone turned up a few times. The chain uses TRBV4-1 and TRBJ1-1; no definite D call. CDR3 size: 15 residues. Trimming took off 0 bases at V and 3 bases at J, with 11 bases between the two ends. CDR1 is MGHRA and CDR2 is YSYEKL in the germline V gene. The CDR3 nucleotides read TGCGCCAGCAGCCAAGAGGTAGGGCTGGACACTGAAGCTTTCTTT. This codes for CASSQEVGLDTEAFF.

This clone has only a few counts. V is TRBV2 and J is TRBJ2-7; D perhaps matches TRBD1 (5 bases). Trimming cost V 8 bases and J 4 bases, with 9 bases left between them. Germline-derived CDR1 and CDR2 are SNHLY and FYNNEI. This CDR3 is 11 amino acids long. CDR3 coding DNA: TGTGCCAGCTCCAGGGTGTACGAGCAGTACTTC. Protein product: CASSRVYEQYF.

Only a few counts were recorded for this clone. J is TRBJ1-1 and V is TRBV12-3 or TRBV12-4; D unresolved. The CDR3 is 13 amino acids. Trimming cost V 8 bases and J 4 bases, with 14 bases left between them. CDR3 sequence (DNA): TGTGCCAGCGGTTACCGACGGGGCACTGAAGCTTTCTTT. Its translation is CASGYRRGTEAFF.

The rearrangement links TRBV19 to TRBJ1-5; D gene unclear. Trimming took 6 bases from V and 4 from J, leaving 13 bases between them. CDR3 length: 14 amino acids. CDR1 LNHDA and CDR2 SQIVND come from the germline V gene (reference sequence). Here the CDR3 DNA reads TGTGCCAGTAGGATCGACCCTAGTAATCAGCCCCAGCATTTT. It codes for CASRIDPSNQPQHF.

V and J are TRBV10-3 and TRBJ2-5; D gene uncertain. Germline lookup yields CDR1 ENHRY and CDR2 SYGVKD. Trimming stripped 3 bases from V and 4 bases from J, with 9 bases between. The CDR3 covers 13 residues. CDR3 loop: CAISESGLETQYF. The CDR3 DNA reads as TGTGCCATCAGTGAATCGGGTCTAGAGACCCAGTACTTC.

The V and J genes are TRBV19 and TRBJ2-3; 16 bases are shared with TRBD2. J was trimmed by 8 bases and V by 3 bases; bases with no gene match: 17. The CDR3 runs to 20 residues. CDR1 and CDR2 from the germline V gene are LNHDA and SQIVND (reference sequence). The CDR3 DNA follows: TGTGCCAGTAGTATCTACGGAAGAAGGGGGACTAGCGGGGGGGCCGCTACGCAGTATTTT. Its protein product is CASSIYGRRGTSGGAATQYF.

J is TRBJ1-2 and V is TRBV5-6; no firm D call. From germline, CDR1 is SGHDT and CDR2 YYEEEE. Trimming stripped 0 bases from V and 4 bases from J, with 13 bases between. This CDR3 has 15 residues. This chain's CDR3 is CASSLGGGNSYGYTF. The CDR3, as DNA: TGTGCCAGCAGCTTGGGGGGAGGGAATTCCTATGGCTACACCTTC.

This clone was seen more than once but under ten times. The chain combines TRBV18 with TRBJ1-2, with 7 bases aligning to TRBD1. CDR1 is KGHSH and CDR2 is LQKENI in the germline V gene. Trimming removed 3 bases from V and 4 bases from J; junction bases left unmatched: 11. The CDR3 totals 16 residues. CDR3 loop: CASSPGGQSPPYGYTF. Here the CDR3 DNA reads TGTGCCAGCTCACCGGGGGGACAGTCCCCACCCTATGGCTACACCTTC.

V is TRBV3-1 (or the pseudogene TRBV3-2) and J is TRBJ2-7; TRBD2 aligns across 7 bases. The length of the CDR3 is 16 residues. With 5 bases clipped from V and 3 bases from J, the junction kept 13 bases outside the gene matches. Looked up from germline, CDR1 is LGHDT and CDR2 is YNNKEL (reference sequence). CDR3 DNA sequence: TGTGCCAGCAGCTCCTCCCTGGCGGGGGTATTCTACGAGCAGTACTTC. Protein: CASSSSLAGVFYEQYF.

The rearrangement uses TRBV6-1 and TRBJ2-7, with D hard to call. CDR1 is MNHNS, CDR2 SASEGT, per germline. V was trimmed by 0 bases and J by 2 bases, leaving 8 bases between them. The CDR3 spans 14 residues. CDR3 DNA: TGTGCCAGCAGTGAAGCCCAGCTTCCCTACGAGCAGTACTTC. This sequence encodes CASSEAQLPYEQYF.

This clone was observed a few times. J is TRBJ2-1 and V is TRBV30; D ambiguous. The CDR3 spans 15 residues. V shed 3 bases and J shed 3 bases, with 15 bases lying between them. Germline V gives CDR1 GTSNPN, CDR2 SVGIG (reference sequence). The DNA for the CDR3 is TGTGCCTGGAGGGATCGATTTCGGAACTACAATGAGCAGTTCTTC. As protein: CAWRDRFRNYNEQFF.

The rearrangement links TRBV5-5 to TRBJ2-3; no clear D. V lost 4 bases and J lost 0, with 12 bases in between. The germline gives CDR1 SGHKS, CDR2 YYEKEE (reference sequence). This CDR3 comprises 15 residues. The CDR3 region is CASSQQFSSTDTQYF. The CDR3 DNA follows: TGTGCCAGCAGCCAACAATTTAGCAGCACAGATACGCAGTATTTT.

The CDR3 DNA sequence: TGTGCCAGCGGACAGGTCTACAATGAGCAGTTCTTC. Its translation: CASGQVYNEQFF. V and J are TRBV2 and TRBJ2-1, with 7 nucleotides matching TRBD1. CDR3 length equals 12 residues. The V gene end was trimmed by 8 bases and the J gene end by 3 bases; junction bases not matched to a gene: 1. Germline CDR1 reads SNHLY; CDR2 reads FYNNEI.

The gene calls are TRBV6-5 and TRBJ2-7; TRBD1 matches at 11 bases. The J segment lost 3 bases and the V segment lost 6 bases, leaving 7 bases of the junction unmatched. CDR1 and CDR2 (germline): MNHEY, SVGAGI. The CDR3 has 15 residues. CDR3 in DNA: TGTGCCAGCAGAGAGGGGACAGGGGGTTTCTACGAGCAGTACTTC. It codes for CASREGTGGFYEQYF.

This rearrangement joins TRBV5-5 to TRBJ2-7, with D possibly TRBD1 on 5 matching bases. Between the trimmed V and J ends, which lost 2 bases and 7 bases, there was a span of 13 bases. CDR1 and CDR2 from the germline V gene are SGHKS and YYEKEE (reference sequence). The CDR3 has 13 amino acids. Here the CDR3 DNA reads TGTGCCAGCAGCTTTACAGGATTGGGTGAGCAGTACTTC. Translating it yields CASSFTGLGEQYF.

This clone was seen a few times. The V and J genes are TRBV9 and TRBJ1-4; D perhaps matches TRBD1 (6 bases). V was trimmed by 0 bases and J by 3 bases, leaving 15 bases between them. In germline, CDR1 is SGDLS, CDR2 YYNGEE. CDR3 length: 17 amino acids. The chain's CDR3 is CASSVGGAAVANEKLFF. CDR3 in DNA: TGTGCCAGCAGCGTAGGGGGGGCAGCGGTAGCTAATGAAAAACTGTTTTTT. Together with reference TRBV9 and TRBJ1-4, the CDR3 gives the full variable domain: DSGVTQTPKHLITATGQRVTLRCSPRSGDLSVYWYQQSLDQGLQFLIQYYNGEERAKGNILERFSAQQFPDLHSELNLSSLELGDSALYFCASSVGGAAVANEKLFFGSGTQLSVL.

CDR3 nucleotides: TGTGCCAGCTGGCCCGGGACAGGGGGCCGCGAGCAGTACTTC. It codes for CASWPGTGGREQYF. The rearrangement uses TRBV18 and TRBJ2-7, with 12 bases identical to TRBD1. V dropped 7 bases and J dropped 6; count of bases not matched to a gene: 7. CDR1 and CDR2 (germline): KGHSH, LQKENI. The CDR3 has 14 amino acids.

This clone was detected a few times. CDR3 DNA sequence: TGTGCCAGCAGCTTACGGAACACCGGGGAGCTGTTTTTT. It is translated as CASSLRNTGELFF. The chain combines TRBV7-9 with TRBJ2-2; the D is unclear. V was shortened by 2 bases and J by 1 base, with 2 bases between the two germline ends. The CDR3 length is 13 residues. In germline, CDR1 is SEHNR, CDR2 FQNEAQ (reference sequence).

In DNA form, the CDR3 reads TGTGCCAGCAGCTTAGAGCCAGGGCAGCCCCAGCATTTT. Protein: CASSLEPGQPQHF. The chain has TRBV7-9 and TRBJ1-5, with D possibly matching TRBD1 (5 bases). The germline V gene encodes CDR1 SEHNR and CDR2 FQNEAQ (reference sequence). The CDR3 covers 13 residues. V shed 1 base and J shed 7 bases, with 8 bases lying between them.

V usage is TRBV3-1 (or the pseudogene TRBV3-2) and J usage is TRBJ2-3; the D gene is possibly TRBD2 (5 bases). Deletions cut 2 bases from V and 4 bases from J, with 13 bases between. The germline CDR1 and CDR2 sequences are LGHDT and YNNKEL (reference sequence). The CDR3 loop spans 15 amino acids. CDR3 nucleotides: TGTGCCAGCAGCCAAAGAGGGCACGGGGCAGATACGCAGTATTTT. Its protein is CASSQRGHGADTQYF.

This clone was counted once. V and J are TRBV7-8 and TRBJ1-2; 7 positions match TRBD1. From germline, CDR1 is SGHVS and CDR2 FQNEAQ. V shed 1 base and J 3 bases; nucleotides not matched to a gene: 2. The CDR3 extends over 14 amino acids. In DNA form, the CDR3 reads TGTGCCAGCAGCTTAGAGGGGACAGACTATGGCTACACCTTC. Encoded protein: CASSLEGTDYGYTF.

The chain has TRBV27 and TRBJ1-2; D is unclear. There are 13 residues in the CDR3. The V end lost 2 bases, the J end lost 4 bases, and 8 bases lay between the germline ends. In germline, CDR1 is MNHEY, CDR2 SMNVEV (reference sequence). The CDR3 is CASSLRASYGYTF. The CDR3 region has the DNA TGTGCCAGCAGTTTAAGGGCTTCCTATGGCTACACCTTC.

This clone ranks as medium-sized (0.01 to 0.1%). The chain uses TRBV13 and TRBJ2-5, with 11 bases fitting TRBD2. Per germline, CDR1 PRHDT and CDR2 FYEKMQ (reference sequence). V shed 5 bases and J 1 base; nucleotides not matched to a gene: 9. CDR3 length: 17 residues. Written as DNA, the CDR3 is TGTGCCAGCAGCCTGCTACTAGCGGGGGAATTCCAAGAGACCCAGTACTTC. Encoded protein: CASSLLLAGEFQETQYF.

The chain couples TRBV6-5 to TRBJ2-1; the D gene is possibly TRBD2 (6 bases). The CDR3 length is 14 residues. V lost 8 bases and J 4 bases, leaving 15 bases between the germline ends. The V gene's germline CDR1 is MNHEY and CDR2 SVGAGI. The CDR3 is CASRPAGRYNEQFF. The CDR3 DNA follows: TGTGCCAGCCGGCCCGCGGGAAGGTACAATGAGCAGTTCTTC.

The chain carries TRBV25-1 and TRBJ1-2; D unclear. V lost 1 base to trimming and J lost 4 bases, with 16 bases between them. This CDR3 has 16 residues. From germline, CDR1 is MGHDK and CDR2 SYGVNS. CDR3 in amino acids: CASSELVSDTIYGYTF. As DNA, the CDR3 is TGTGCCAGCAGTGAATTGGTCTCTGACACTATCTATGGCTACACCTTC.

The chain is built from TRBV4-3 and TRBJ1-1; 9 nucleotides agree with TRBD1. Per germline, CDR1 LGHNA and CDR2 YSLEER. The CDR3 has 16 residues. V was clipped by 6 bases and J by 2 bases; unmatched bases: 10. Here the CDR3 reads CASRTALTGGNTEAFF. The CDR3 DNA is TGCGCCAGCAGAACGGCCCTGACAGGGGGAAACACTGAAGCTTTCTTT.

V and J are TRBV7-2 and TRBJ2-5; D is ambiguous. This CDR3 is built from 13 residues. The V end lost 1 base, the J end lost 4 bases, and 7 bases lay between the germline ends. CDR1 SGHTA and CDR2 FQGNSA come from the germline V gene. The DNA of the CDR3 is TGTGCCAGCAGCTTAGGGATGTCAGAGACCCAGTACTTC. This codes for CASSLGMSETQYF.

This clone turned up a few times. The DNA of the CDR3 is TGCGCCAGCAGCAGTCTTGACACCGGGGAGCTGTTTTTT. Residues: CASSSLDTGELFF. The V and J genes are TRBV5-1 and TRBJ2-2; D remains ambiguous. Germline CDR1 and CDR2: SGHRS and YFSETQ. The germline V and J ends were trimmed by 4 bases and 3 bases, with 7 bases remaining between them. The CDR3 totals 13 residues. Full variable domain (missing parts from reference TRBV5-1 and TRBJ2-2): KAGVTQTPRYLIKTRGQQVTLSCSPISGHRSVSWYQQTPGQGLQFLFEYFSETQRNKGNFPGRFSGRQFSNSRSEMNVSTLELGDSALYLCASSSLDTGELFFGEGSRLTVL.

Only a few counts were recorded for this clone. The chain couples TRBV19 to TRBJ1-2, with D possibly being TRBD1 (5 bases). V shed 6 bases and J shed 0 bases, with 11 bases lying between them. This CDR3 has 14 residues. Germline CDR1 LNHDA, CDR2 SQIVND (reference sequence). The CDR3 DNA follows: TGTGCCAGTAGGAGGGACGGAGCTAACTATGGCTACACCTTC. Translated, it gives CASRRDGANYGYTF.